Listed below are T cell receptor beta chains from one sample, sequenced in a study of identifying expanded T cells in peripheral blood. The protocol was immunoSEQ multiplex PCR, while the TCRdb copy is restricted to in-frame clones and leaves out a portion. The sample has 80,000 to 95,000 clones, around 89% seen once. Sequencing was carried out using blood. Every receptor here comes from a person aged 18 to 70 in good health. Each CDR3 is given with its conserved first and last residue. A D gene is named only where the DNA matches it firmly. Rows give clone size only sometimes, using once, few, many, or a class for an expanded clone.

v_gene: TRBV10-3
abundance: .
j_gene: TRBJ1-1
d_gene: TRBD1
CDR3nt: TGTGCCATCAGTGAGCAAAGACCCGGGACAGGGGACACTGAAGCTTTCTTT
CDR3aa: CAISEQRPGTGDTEAFF

v_gene: TRBV5-6
abundance: .
j_gene: TRBJ2-3
d_gene: .
CDR3nt: TGTGCCAGCAGCTTGGCAGGGTCGGTGACAGATACGCAGTATTTT
CDR3aa: CASSLAGSVTDTQYF

v_gene: TRBV27
abundance: .
j_gene: TRBJ2-7
d_gene: .
CDR3nt: TGTGCCAGCAGTACCGGCGGGGGCTGGTACTTC
CDR3aa: CASSTGGGWYF

v_gene: TRBV4-1
abundance: few
j_gene: TRBJ2-5
d_gene: TRBD2
CDR3nt: TGCGCCAGCAGTCAAGTAAGGGGACTAGCGGGGATCCAAGAGACCCAGTACTTC
CDR3aa: CASSQVRGLAGIQETQYF

v_gene: TRBV27
abundance: .
j_gene: TRBJ1-1
d_gene: .
CDR3nt: TGTGCCAGCAGTTTCGGTTCAGGAGAAAGTGAAGCTTTCTTT
CDR3aa: CASSFGSGESEAFF

v_gene: TRBV6-6
abundance: .
j_gene: TRBJ2-7
d_gene: TRBD2
CDR3nt: TGTGCCAGCAGTTTAGCGGGACACTACGAGCAGTACTTC
CDR3aa: CASSLAGHYEQYF

v_gene: TRBV15
abundance: .
j_gene: TRBJ1-1
d_gene: .
CDR3nt: TGTGCCACCAGCAGAGATTTGGGGGGCCCTGAAGCTTTCTTT
CDR3aa: CATSRDLGGPEAFF

v_gene: TRBV7-8
abundance: .
j_gene: TRBJ1-6
d_gene: .
CDR3nt: TGTGCCAGCAGCTTCTCCGGGACGGAACATTCACCCCTCCACTTT
CDR3aa: CASSFSGTEHSPLHF

v_gene: TRBV6-1
abundance: few
j_gene: TRBJ2-2
d_gene: TRBD2
CDR3nt: TGTGCCAGCAGTGAAGGCCTAGCGGAGGCCGGGGAGCTGTTTTTT
CDR3aa: CASSEGLAEAGELFF

v_gene: TRBV5-1
abundance: .
j_gene: TRBJ1-1
d_gene: .
CDR3nt: TGCGCCAGCAGCGGAGGGAATTGGGACACTGAAGCTTTCTTT
CDR3aa: CASSGGNWDTEAFF

v_gene: TRBV7-9
abundance: .
j_gene: TRBJ2-4
d_gene: .
CDR3nt: TGTGCCAGCAGCCGTGACAATGCCAAAAACATTCAGTACTTC
CDR3aa: CASSRDNAKNIQYF

v_gene: TRBV6-1
abundance: .
j_gene: TRBJ2-7
d_gene: .
CDR3nt: TGTGCCAGCGGTCCTTCCGGAAGGTTCTACGAGCAGTACTTC
CDR3aa: CASGPSGRFYEQYF

v_gene: TRBV2
abundance: .
j_gene: TRBJ2-1
d_gene: .
CDR3nt: TGTGCCAGCAGTGGGAGGAGGAACTACAATGAGCAGTTCTTC
CDR3aa: CASSGRRNYNEQFF

v_gene: TRBV29-1
abundance: .
j_gene: TRBJ1-3
d_gene: .
CDR3nt: TGCAGCGTTGAAGATGCCGGCGGAGAAAACTCTGGAAACACCATATATTTT
CDR3aa: CSVEDAGGENSGNTIYF

v_gene: TRBV27
abundance: once
j_gene: TRBJ2-3
d_gene: TRBD1
CDR3nt: TGTGCCAGCAGTTTAGTGGACAGGGTTAGCACAGATACGCAGTATTTT
CDR3aa: CASSLVDRVSTDTQYF

v_gene: TRBV10-2
abundance: .
j_gene: TRBJ1-6
d_gene: .
CDR3nt: TGCGCCAGCAGTTCACAGACCACAGTTTCACCCCTCCACTTT
CDR3aa: CASSSQTTVSPLHF

v_gene: TRBV9
abundance: .
j_gene: TRBJ2-3
d_gene: .
CDR3nt: TGTGCCAGCAGCGTAGACAGCGGCCCCACAGATACGCAGTATTTT
CDR3aa: CASSVDSGPTDTQYF

v_gene: TRBV4-3
abundance: .
j_gene: TRBJ1-1
d_gene: .
CDR3nt: TGCGCCAGCAGCCACAGGGAGGGGGCTGAAGCTTTCTTT
CDR3aa: CASSHREGAEAFF

v_gene: TRBV4-2
abundance: .
j_gene: TRBJ2-1
d_gene: TRBD2
CDR3nt: TGTGCCAGCAGCCAAGGCTGGACTAGCGGGGCCCTCCGCTCCTACAATGAGCAGTTCTTC
CDR3aa: CASSQGWTSGALRSYNEQFF

v_gene: TRBV7-2
abundance: .
j_gene: TRBJ2-3
d_gene: TRBD2
CDR3nt: TGTGCCAGCAGCTTAAGGGGACTAGTCACAGATACGCAGTATTTT
CDR3aa: CASSLRGLVTDTQYF

v_gene: TRBV5-1
abundance: once
j_gene: TRBJ1-1
d_gene: TRBD1
CDR3nt: TGCGCCAGCAGCTTTGACAGGGGAGGAAGGAACACTGAAGCTTTCTTT
CDR3aa: CASSFDRGGRNTEAFF

v_gene: TRBV2
abundance: .
j_gene: TRBJ1-1
d_gene: .
CDR3nt: TGTGCCAGCAGTGCGACAACGGTGAACACTGAAGCTTTCTTT
CDR3aa: CASSATTVNTEAFF

v_gene: TRBV5-4
abundance: .
j_gene: TRBJ2-2
d_gene: .
CDR3nt: TGTGCCAGCAGCTGGGGGACACGTACGAACACCGGGGAGCTGTTTTTT
CDR3aa: CASSWGTRTNTGELFF

v_gene: TRBV7-7
abundance: .
j_gene: TRBJ1-1
d_gene: .
CDR3nt: TGTGCCAGCAGCGCCCAGCTGAACACTGAAGCTTTCTTT
CDR3aa: CASSAQLNTEAFF

v_gene: TRBV2
abundance: few
j_gene: TRBJ1-5
d_gene: .
CDR3nt: TGTGCCAGCTCGGGGAGGAGGGATCAGCCCCAGCATTTT
CDR3aa: CASSGRRDQPQHF

v_gene: TRBV27
abundance: .
j_gene: TRBJ2-7
d_gene: .
CDR3nt: TGTGCCAGCAGGCCCACTAACACCTACGAGCAGTACTTC
CDR3aa: CASRPTNTYEQYF

v_gene: TRBV7-2
abundance: .
j_gene: TRBJ2-1
d_gene: .
CDR3nt: TGTGCCAGCAGCTTAGAAGGTAGTATCAATGAGCAGTTCTTC
CDR3aa: CASSLEGSINEQFF

v_gene: TRBV9
abundance: .
j_gene: TRBJ2-2
d_gene: .
CDR3nt: TGTGCCAGCAGCGTAGGCGGCAGGGGTCTCGACGGGGAGCTGTTTTTT
CDR3aa: CASSVGGRGLDGELFF

v_gene: TRBV2
abundance: .
j_gene: TRBJ2-5
d_gene: TRBD2
CDR3nt: TGTGCCAGCAGTAGCGGGAGGGGGGAGACCCAGTACTTC
CDR3aa: CASSSGRGETQYF

v_gene: TRBV4-3
abundance: .
j_gene: TRBJ2-1
d_gene: .
CDR3nt: TGCGCCAGCATTACGGAAGCTGGGCCTGAACTAAATGAGCAGTTCTTC
CDR3aa: CASITEAGPELNEQFF

v_gene: TRBV27
abundance: .
j_gene: TRBJ2-1
d_gene: .
CDR3nt: TGTGCCAGCAGTTTCGCAGGAACCAATGAGCAGTTCTTC
CDR3aa: CASSFAGTNEQFF

v_gene: TRBV4-1
abundance: .
j_gene: TRBJ2-7
d_gene: TRBD1
CDR3nt: TGCGCCAGCAGCCATACCGGGACAGGGAACGAGCAGTACTTC
CDR3aa: CASSHTGTGNEQYF

v_gene: TRBV7-6
abundance: once
j_gene: TRBJ2-1
d_gene: TRBD2
CDR3nt: TGTGCCAGCAGCTTAGTAGGTGGGACTAGCGGGAGAATTGAGCAGTTCTTC
CDR3aa: CASSLVGGTSGRIEQFF

v_gene: TRBV27
abundance: .
j_gene: TRBJ2-7
d_gene: .
CDR3nt: TGTGCCAGCAGCTCGGTGACTAGACGGTACGAGCAGTACTTC
CDR3aa: CASSSVTRRYEQYF

v_gene: TRBV6-5
abundance: .
j_gene: TRBJ1-1
d_gene: .
CDR3nt: TGTGCCAGCAGTTACGGCAGAAACACTGAAGCTTTCTTT
CDR3aa: CASSYGRNTEAFF

v_gene: TRBV30
abundance: .
j_gene: TRBJ1-4
d_gene: TRBD1
CDR3nt: TGTGCCTGGAGTGTACGGGACAGGGGGAATGAAAAACTGTTTTTT
CDR3aa: CAWSVRDRGNEKLFF

v_gene: TRBV25-1
abundance: .
j_gene: TRBJ1-6
d_gene: .
CDR3nt: TGTGCCAGCAGTGAATTACCGTATAATTCACCCCTCCACTTT
CDR3aa: CASSELPYNSPLHF

v_gene: TRBV2
abundance: .
j_gene: TRBJ1-6
d_gene: .
CDR3nt: TGTGCCAGCAGTGAAAACCAATCTCCAAGTTCACCCCTCCACTTT
CDR3aa: CASSENQSPSSPLHF

v_gene: TRBV30
abundance: .
j_gene: TRBJ1-1
d_gene: .
CDR3nt: TGTGCCTGGAGTGGTTCCGGCAGTGAAGCTTTCTTT
CDR3aa: CAWSGSGSEAFF

v_gene: TRBV2
abundance: .
j_gene: TRBJ2-7
d_gene: .
CDR3nt: TGTGCCAGCAGTCTTGAGAGCGAGCAGTACTTC
CDR3aa: CASSLESEQYF

v_gene: TRBV6-1
abundance: .
j_gene: TRBJ1-5
d_gene: .
CDR3nt: TGTGCCAGCCGGACACTTTATAGCAATCAGCCCCAGCATTTT
CDR3aa: CASRTLYSNQPQHF

v_gene: TRBV29-1
abundance: .
j_gene: TRBJ1-4
d_gene: .
CDR3nt: TGCAGCGTTGAGCAGGTCCGAAAACTGTTTTTT
CDR3aa: CSVEQVRKLFF

v_gene: TRBV4-3
abundance: once
j_gene: TRBJ1-2
d_gene: .
CDR3nt: TGCGCCAGCAGCCACCTGACCAGGGACGCGGGCTATGGCTACACCTTC
CDR3aa: CASSHLTRDAGYGYTF

v_gene: TRBV5-1
abundance: once
j_gene: TRBJ2-3
d_gene: .
CDR3nt: TGCGCCAGCAGCCCCGGGACCACAGATACGCAGTATTTT
CDR3aa: CASSPGTTDTQYF

v_gene: TRBV7-9
abundance: .
j_gene: TRBJ2-7
d_gene: TRBD1
CDR3nt: TGTGCCAGCAGCCCGGTGGACAGGTCGGGTGAGCAGTACTTC
CDR3aa: CASSPVDRSGEQYF

v_gene: TRBV19
abundance: .
j_gene: TRBJ2-1
d_gene: TRBD1
CDR3nt: TGTGCCAGTAGTATAACATCCGGGACAGGGGGATTCTTC
CDR3aa: CASSITSGTGGFF

v_gene: TRBV9
abundance: .
j_gene: TRBJ1-6
d_gene: TRBD1
CDR3nt: TGTGCCAGCAGCGCGTTAGGACAGGGGAATTCACCCCTCCACTTT
CDR3aa: CASSALGQGNSPLHF

v_gene: TRBV5-1
abundance: .
j_gene: TRBJ1-4
d_gene: .
CDR3nt: TGCGCCAGCAGCACAACAGGCGCAACTAATGAAAAACTGTTTTTT
CDR3aa: CASSTTGATNEKLFF

v_gene: TRBV5-4
abundance: .
j_gene: TRBJ2-1
d_gene: TRBD2
CDR3nt: TGTGCCAGCAGCTTAAGCGGGAGGGCCAATGAGCAGTTCTTC
CDR3aa: CASSLSGRANEQFF

v_gene: TRBV5-4
abundance: .
j_gene: TRBJ1-2
d_gene: .
CDR3nt: TGTGCCAGCAGCTCTAGGGCGGTCCATGGCTACACCTTC
CDR3aa: CASSSRAVHGYTF

v_gene: TRBV5-4
abundance: .
j_gene: TRBJ2-1
d_gene: .
CDR3nt: TGTGCCAGCAGCTTCCGCGACAGGAACAATGAGCAGTTCTTC
CDR3aa: CASSFRDRNNEQFF

v_gene: TRBV4-2
abundance: .
j_gene: TRBJ1-6
d_gene: .
CDR3nt: TGTGCCAGCAGCCAAGTCCAGGGGTTATCACCCCTCCACTTT
CDR3aa: CASSQVQGLSPLHF

v_gene: TRBV4-2
abundance: .
j_gene: TRBJ2-1
d_gene: .
CDR3nt: TGTGCCAGCAGCCAAGATTATGAGGGGGGGACCTACAATGAGCAGTTCTTC
CDR3aa: CASSQDYEGGTYNEQFF